These 26 T cell receptor beta chains originate from one sample sequenced in a study of cytomegalovirus exposure and HLA in healthy donors. It was with 60 Vbeta and 13 Jbeta primers that the PCR ran. Repertoires were generated with immunoSEQ multiplex PCR, while TCRdb's copy carries only in-frame clones and drops some. The sample consists of around 150,000 clones, roughly 83% of them appearing once. The source material was PBMCs. Receptors originate from a human donor in good health.

This clone has just a few counts. The chain couples TRBV5-6 to TRBJ1-1; D ambiguous. Trimming shortened V by 1 base and J by 3 bases, and 7 bases separated the two germline ends. The CDR3 contains 13 residues. Germline V gene data show CDR1 as SGHDT and CDR2 as YYEEEE. Here the CDR3 reads CASSLSPDTEAFF. CDR3 nucleotides: TGTGCCAGCAGCTTGAGTCCGGACACTGAAGCTTTCTTT.

The chain employs TRBV18 and TRBJ2-7, with TRBD2 matching 7 bases. With V trimmed by 3 bases and J by 1 base, 9 bases remained unmatched. Looked up from germline, CDR1 is KGHSH and CDR2 is LQKENI. The CDR3 length is 16 residues. CDR3 amino acids: CASSPFPAGTSYEQYF. CDR3 coding DNA: TGTGCCAGCTCACCCTTCCCAGCGGGGACTTCCTACGAGCAGTACTTC.

This chain connects TRBV5-1 to TRBJ2-6; 8 bases are a match to TRBD2. The CDR3 length is 18 residues. From germline, CDR1 is SGHRS and CDR2 YFSETQ. Trimming cost V 4 bases and J 4 bases; bases outside gene matches: 13. DNA for the CDR3: TGCGCCAGCAGCCTGTTACTAGCGGTGGAGGGAGGGGCCAACGTCCTGACTTTC. Translating gives CASSLLLAVEGGANVLTF.

The sample holds one count of this clone. The chain has TRBV2 and TRBJ2-5, with 10 bases lining up with TRBD2. V shed 4 bases and J 5 bases; nucleotides not matched to a gene: 10. In germline, CDR1 is SNHLY, CDR2 FYNNEI. There are 16 residues in the CDR3. The CDR3 DNA sequence: TGTGCCAGCAGTGGGGCGGTAGCGGGAGGAGAGGAGACCCAGTACTTC. Its translation: CASSGAVAGGEETQYF.

This clone has just one count. The rearrangement joins TRBV6-6 to TRBJ1-4; TRBD1 matches at 8 bases. The CDR3 sequence is 14 residues long. V shed 7 bases and J 8 bases; nucleotides not matched to a gene: 9. Germline V gives CDR1 MNHNY, CDR2 SVGAGI (reference sequence). The CDR3 spells CASNNQGAREKLFF. Here the CDR3 DNA reads TGTGCCAGCAATAACCAGGGGGCACGGGAAAAACTGTTTTTT.

This sequence joins TRBV7-9 and TRBJ2-7; 9 nucleotides line up with TRBD1. The CDR3 contains 14 residues. Trimming removed 5 bases from V and 5 bases from J; junction bases left unmatched: 7. Germline CDR1 and CDR2: SEHNR and FQNEAQ (reference sequence). Here the CDR3 DNA reads TGTGCCAGCAGCCCGCCGGGACAGGGTAACGAGCAGTACTTC. As protein: CASSPPGQGNEQYF.

The chain employs TRBV11-2 and TRBJ2-7; D gene ambiguous. The V end lost 3 bases, the J end lost 2 bases, and 8 bases lay between the germline ends. The CDR3 spans 13 residues. Germline V lookup: CDR1 SGHAT, CDR2 FQNNGV. The CDR3: CASSLSETYEQYF. CDR3 DNA: TGTGCCAGCAGCTTGTCGGAGACCTACGAGCAGTACTTC. Based on the CDR3 plus reference TRBV11-2 and TRBJ2-7, the full variable domain is EAGVAQSPRYKIIEKRQSVAFWCNPISGHATLYWYQQILGQGPKLLIQFQNNGVVDDSQLPKDRFSAERLKGVDSTLKIQPAKLEDSAVYLCASSLSETYEQYFGPGTRLTVT.

The chain employs TRBV19 and TRBJ1-2; D is possibly TRBD1 (5 bases). The V gene lost 7 bases and the J gene lost 8 bases, with 14 bases spanning the gap. CDR3 length equals 12 residues. Germline values: CDR1 LNHDA, CDR2 SQIVND (reference sequence). CDR3 in amino acids: CASMSQGIGYTF. The DNA of the CDR3 is TGTGCCAGTATGTCCCAGGGTATAGGCTACACCTTC.

The V and J genes are TRBV10-1 and TRBJ2-1; no clear D gene. The V and J ends lost 0 bases and 5 bases respectively, with 8 bases between them. Germline V gives CDR1 WNHNN, CDR2 SYGVQD (reference sequence). This CDR3 spans 14 amino acids. CDR3 DNA: TGCGCCAGCAGTGAGTCTGGCAGGCACAATGAGCAGTTCTTC. Residues: CASSESGRHNEQFF.

The CDR3 reads CASSQEGSPTDTQYF. CDR3 nucleotide sequence: TGCGCCAGCAGCCAAGAAGGGAGTCCCACAGATACGCAGTATTTT. The chain uses TRBV4-3 and TRBJ2-3; D is possibly TRBD2 (5 bases). V was shortened by 0 bases and J by 2 bases, with 9 bases between the two germline ends. From germline, CDR1 is LGHNA and CDR2 YSLEER. CDR3 size: 15 residues.

This chain links TRBV30 with TRBJ2-2; D remains ambiguous. V was trimmed by 3 bases and J by 6 bases, leaving 14 bases between them. The CDR3 loop spans 14 amino acids. The germline gives CDR1 GTSNPN, CDR2 SVGIG (reference sequence). The DNA of the CDR3 is TGTGCCTGGAGGATAAGAGGAAGCCCCGGGGAGCTGTTTTTT. Translated: CAWRIRGSPGELFF.

The J gene is TRBJ2-1, the V gene TRBV10-3; possibly TRBD2 for D (6 bases). V was cut by 10 bases and J by 9 bases, with 13 bases left in between. Germline CDR1 ENHRY, CDR2 SYGVKD. This CDR3 spans 11 amino acids. CDR3 coding DNA: TGTGCCACCTTAGGCGGGGTTGAGCAGTTCTTC. Protein product: CATLGGVEQFF.

V is TRBV2 and J is TRBJ1-5; D unclear. The CDR3 sequence is 19 residues long. From germline, CDR1 is SNHLY and CDR2 FYNNEI. Trimming removed 7 bases from V and 0 bases from J, with 25 bases in between. In DNA, the CDR3 is TGTGCCAGCAAACCAAACCGGGGTACCAACTTATATAGCAATCAGCCCCAGCATTTT. Encoded protein: CASKPNRGTNLYSNQPQHF.

The gene calls are TRBV29-1 and TRBJ2-1, with a possible D match to TRBD1 (6 bases). The CDR3 contains 15 residues. CDR1 and CDR2 from the germline V gene are SQVTM and ANQGSEA. The V end was cut by 5 bases, the J end by 0 bases, with 14 bases between. For the CDR3, the DNA is TGCAGCGTTTCAGGGGTACCAAGCTCCTACAATGAGCAGTTCTTC. This sequence encodes CSVSGVPSSYNEQFF.

The chain has TRBV10-3 and TRBJ2-2; 8 bases agree with TRBD1. CDR3 length: 17 amino acids. V shed 0 bases and J 5 bases; nucleotides not matched to a gene: 8. CDR1 is ENHRY and CDR2 is SYGVKD in the germline V gene. Here the CDR3 DNA reads TGTGCCATCAGTGAGTCCCTTGGACAGGGTGGGACCGGGGAGCTGTTTTTT. Translating gives CAISESLGQGGTGELFF.

The sample holds one count of this clone. The rearrangement links TRBV7-3 to TRBJ2-3, with no clear D. V was cut by 4 bases and J by 2 bases, with 4 bases left in between. The CDR3 runs to 12 residues. Germline lookup yields CDR1 SGHTA and CDR2 FQGTGA. Here the CDR3 DNA reads TGTGCCAGCAGCTACTCCACAGATACGCAGTATTTT. Its translation is CASSYSTDTQYF.

The V call is TRBV7-9, the J call TRBJ2-3; D unclear. Trimming removed 5 bases from V and 6 bases from J, with 9 bases in between. The CDR3 extends over 12 amino acids. Per the germline V gene, CDR1 is SEHNR and CDR2 is FQNEAQ (reference sequence). The CDR3 nucleotides are TGTGCCAGCAGCCCACAAGTGGATACGCAGTATTTT. It yields the protein CASSPQVDTQYF.

The chain links TRBV19 to TRBJ2-1; D is possibly TRBD2 (6 bases). The CDR3 is 13 amino acids. The ends were cut back, 9 bases at V and 5 bases at J, with 14 bases in the middle. Germline values: CDR1 LNHDA, CDR2 SQIVND (reference sequence). The CDR3 sequence is CASRSSAHNEQFF. The CDR3, as DNA: TGTGCCAGCCGATCTAGCGCTCACAATGAGCAGTTCTTC.

This chain joins TRBV11-2 and TRBJ2-7, with 10 positions matching TRBD1. The germline CDR1 and CDR2 sequences are SGHAT and FQNNGV. This CDR3 has 14 amino acids. The J segment lost 2 bases and the V segment lost 5 bases, leaving 3 bases of the junction unmatched. The CDR3 DNA sequence: TGTGCCAGCAGCCCCGGGACAGGGGCCTACGAGCAGTACTTC. Translating it yields CASSPGTGAYEQYF.

Note on this clone: The CDR3 carries no conserved terminal phenylalanine or tryptophan, so it likely arises from a read error. This rearrangement joins TRBV30 to TRBJ1-2; D remains unclear. This CDR3 contains 13 residues. CDR1 GTSNPN and CDR2 SVGIG come from the germline V gene (reference sequence). The V and J ends lost 0 bases and 4 bases respectively, with 9 bases between them. CDR3 sequence (DNA): TGTGCCTGGAGTGTACGAGGAACCTATGGCTACACCCTC. Translated: CAWSVRGTYGYTL.

The chain recombines TRBV28 with TRBJ2-7; 8 bases map to TRBD1. V shed 3 bases and J 0 bases; nucleotides not matched to a gene: 4. This CDR3 spans 15 amino acids. The germline CDR1 and CDR2 sequences are MDHEN and SYDVKM. The DNA of the CDR3 is TGTGCCAGCAGTTTCAGGGGGCCGTCCTCCTACGAGCAGTACTTC. Residues: CASSFRGPSSYEQYF. Drawing the rest from reference TRBV28 and TRBJ2-7, the complete variable domain is DVKVTQSSRYLVKRTGEKVFLECVQDMDHENMFWYRQDPGLGLRLIYFSYDVKMKEKGDIPEGYSVSREKKERFSLILESASTNQTSMYLCASSFRGPSSYEQYFGPGTRLTVT.

This clone showed up just once. V is TRBV4-1 and J is TRBJ2-5; TRBD2 matches at 7 bases. The closer fit of TRBJ2-7 to the DNA end suggests the J call may be wrong. Germline V CDR1 and CDR2: MGHRA, YSYEKL. The CDR3 runs to 16 residues. The CDR3 DNA reads TGCGCCAGCAGCCAAGTTAAGGGCGGGACTACTTACGAGCAGTACTTC. It yields the protein CASSQVKGGTTYEQYF.

V is TRBV5-1 and J is TRBJ2-3, with TRBD2 matching over 9 bases. The CDR3 runs to 13 residues. V shed 10 bases, J shed 11 bases, and the junction held 14 bases outside the gene matches. Germline V CDR1 and CDR2: SGHRS, YFSETQ. As DNA, the CDR3 is TGCGCCCGGGAGGTGCGGGAGGGGCAGGAGCAGTATTTT. The encoded protein is CAREVREGQEQYF. The full variable domain, completed using reference TRBV5-1 and TRBJ2-3, is KAGVTQTPRYLIKTRGQQVTLSCSPISGHRSVSWYQQTPGQGLQFLFEYFSETQRNKGNFPGRFSGRQFSNSRSEMNVSTLELGDSALYLCAREVREGQEQYFGPGTRLTVL.

This rearrangement joins TRBV5-5 to TRBJ1-5, with TRBD1 identical over 12 bases. The V gene end was trimmed by 2 bases and the J gene end by 1 base; junction bases not matched to a gene: 10. The CDR3 length is 19 residues. Germline V CDR1 and CDR2: SGHKS, YYEKEE (reference sequence). CDR3 protein: CASSLVPGQGALSNQPQHF. The DNA of the CDR3 is TGTGCCAGCAGCTTAGTCCCGGGACAGGGGGCTCTAAGCAATCAGCCCCAGCATTTT.

This clone was found a few times. The chain is built from TRBV4-1 and TRBJ2-5; D is unclear. Trimming stripped 1 base from V and 2 bases from J, with 11 bases between. Germline CDR1 and CDR2: MGHRA and YSYEKL. The CDR3 has 15 residues. CDR3 nucleotide sequence: TGCGCCAGCAGCCAAGGAGACTGGTTACAAGAGACCCAGTACTTC. Translation: CASSQGDWLQETQYF.

The rearrangement links TRBV7-2 to TRBJ2-2, with D unresolved. Trimming pared 0 bases from V and 2 bases from J, leaving 4 bases between. CDR3 size: 14 residues. Germline-derived CDR1 and CDR2 are SGHTA and FQGNSA. The CDR3: CASSLARNTGELFF. CDR3 coding DNA: TGTGCCAGCAGCTTAGCCAGAAACACCGGGGAGCTGTTTTTT.